The 8 T cell receptor beta chains given below trace back to one sample, sequenced in a study of blood T cell repertoires in COVID-19. The protocol was immunoSEQ multiplex PCR, while the TCRdb copy is restricted to in-frame clones and leaves out a portion. The data hold more than 30,000 clones, with roughly 91% observed a single time. Sequenced input: peripheral blood. These receptors originate from a man between 60 and 70 years old with active COVID-19.

This clone has only one observation. The chain employs TRBV12-3 or TRBV12-4 and TRBJ2-7; possibly TRBD2 for D (5 bases). There are 13 residues in the CDR3. V was pared by 5 bases and J by 2 bases, with 10 bases between. CDR3 loop: CASSASSTYEQYF. In nucleotides, the CDR3 is TGTGCCAGCAGTGCTAGCAGCACCTACGAGCAGTACTTC.

This sequence joins TRBV4-1 and TRBJ1-1, with D perhaps TRBD1 (6 bases). V lost 8 bases and J 5 bases, leaving 15 bases between the germline ends. CDR1 is MGHRA and CDR2 is YSYEKL in the germline V gene. This CDR3 contains 13 residues. The CDR3 reads CASGGGRGTEAFF. The CDR3 DNA is TGCGCCAGCGGGGGGGGGCGAGGTACTGAAGCTTTCTTT.

The chain couples TRBV4-2 to TRBJ1-3; D ambiguous. Germline V CDR1 and CDR2: LGHNA, YNFKEQ. The CDR3 has 15 residues. Deletions cut 0 bases from V and 4 bases from J, with 10 bases between. This chain's CDR3 is CASSQDGLGGNTIYF. The CDR3 bases are TGTGCCAGCAGCCAAGACGGACTGGGAGGAAACACCATATATTTT.

This chain uses TRBV5-1 with TRBJ2-3; D call uncertain. In germline, CDR1 is SGHRS, CDR2 YFSETQ. V was shortened by 1 base and J by 6 bases, with 18 bases between the two germline ends. The CDR3 runs 16 residues. The CDR3 DNA sequence: TGCGCCAGCAGCTTGTCGTCCGGGTCCCCTCGGGATACGCAGTATTTT. Protein: CASSLSSGSPRDTQYF.

The chain couples TRBV27 to TRBJ1-6; D perhaps matches TRBD1 (6 bases). V lost 3 bases to trimming and J lost 9 bases, with 9 bases between them. The CDR3 loop spans 13 amino acids. Germline assignment: CDR1 MNHEY and CDR2 SMNVEV (reference sequence). For the CDR3, the DNA is TGTGCCAGCAGTTTCGACAGGTTTTCACCCCTCCACTTT. This encodes CASSFDRFSPLHF.

The rearrangement links TRBV5-5 to TRBJ2-3; TRBD2 agrees at 11 bases. Germline V CDR1 and CDR2: SGHKS, YYEKEE (reference sequence). The CDR3 length is 14 residues. J gave up 5 bases and V 4 bases, and 3 bases lay outside the gene matches. The CDR3 sequence: CASSPGLAGDTQYF. CDR3 sequence (DNA): TGTGCCAGCAGCCCCGGACTAGCGGGAGATACGCAGTATTTT.

The chain recombines TRBV14 with TRBJ2-4; D might be TRBD1 (6 bases). This CDR3 comprises 17 residues. Germline CDR1 is SGHDN and CDR2 is FVKESK. V lost 0 bases, J lost 1 base, and 13 bases lay in between. CDR3 DNA sequence: TGTGCCAGCAGCCAAGAGGGGCAGGGGTACGCCAAAAACATTCAGTACTTC. Translated: CASSQEGQGYAKNIQYF.

In its sample, this clone was seen a few times. The V gene is TRBV9, the J gene TRBJ2-2; possibly TRBD2 for D (5 bases). Germline loops: CDR1 SGDLS, CDR2 YYNGEE. The V gene lost 0 bases and the J gene lost 5 bases, with 11 bases spanning the gap. The CDR3 consists of 15 residues. CDR3 region: CASSVGPGETGELFF. The DNA for the CDR3 is TGTGCCAGCAGCGTAGGACCCGGGGAGACCGGGGAGCTGTTTTTT.